Following are 9 T cell receptor beta chains from one sample sequenced in a study of shared clonotypes between healthy human individuals. The method was immunoSEQ multiplex PCR; TCRdb's version includes in-frame clones alone and lacks a portion of them. The table shows over 950,000 clones, with 60% to 80% occurring only once. Sequenced sample: memory CD4+ T cells from PBMCs. Subset specified: CD45RA-negative fraction. Every receptor here comes from a man aged 18 to 30 in good health. Some clones in this sample may be carry-over from other donors' samples.

The chain uses TRBV6-1 and TRBJ1-2; 8 bases match TRBD1. With V trimmed by 3 bases and J by 3 bases, 6 bases remained unmatched. Germline CDR1 and CDR2: MNHNS and SASEGT. There are 15 residues in the CDR3. The CDR3 sequence is CASSEDRVYYYGYTF. The CDR3 nucleotides read TGTGCCAGCAGTGAGGACAGGGTGTATTACTATGGCTACACCTTC.

The chain uses TRBV2 and TRBJ1-5; a weak D match, TRBD1 (5 bases). This CDR3 has 15 amino acids. With 6 bases removed from V and 0 bases from J, the gap between germline ends came to 12 bases. The germline V gene has CDR1 SNHLY and CDR2 FYNNEI. In DNA form, the CDR3 reads TGTGCCAGCAGCAGGTCAGGGTATAGCAATCAGCCCCAGCATTTT. Encoded protein: CASSRSGYSNQPQHF.

This sequence joins TRBV19 and TRBJ2-7; no firm D call. The V gene's germline CDR1 is LNHDA and CDR2 SQIVND (reference sequence). The CDR3 is made up of 13 amino acids. Trimming cost V 5 bases and J 2 bases, with 10 bases left between them. CDR3 in DNA: TGTGCCAGTAGTTTGGCCAGGACCTACGAGCAGTACTTC. Translated: CASSLARTYEQYF.

Details on this clone: This sample includes further DNA sequences coding for the same CDR3. The rearrangement joins TRBV4-1 to TRBJ1-5; 9 bases agree with TRBD1. The CDR3 is 15 amino acids. J gave up 4 bases and V 4 bases, and 5 bases lay outside the gene matches. Germline CDR1 reads MGHRA; CDR2 reads YSYEKL. The CDR3 spells CASSLTGTGNQPQHF. The CDR3 DNA reads as TGCGCCAGCAGCCTGACCGGGACAGGGAATCAGCCCCAGCATTTT.

This sequence joins TRBV6-5 and TRBJ1-2; the D gene is possibly TRBD1 (6 bases). The CDR3 runs 15 residues. Trimming removed 6 bases at V and 3 bases at J, with 17 bases between. Germline loops: CDR1 MNHEY, CDR2 SVGAGI. The CDR3 loop is CASSAEAGAYYGYTF. The CDR3 bases are TGTGCCAGCAGCGCCGAGGCAGGGGCTTACTATGGCTACACCTTC.

In its sample, this clone was seen once. The chain couples TRBV11-2 to TRBJ2-2; D is unclear. This CDR3 region has 13 residues. V gave up 0 bases and J gave up 7 bases, with 6 bases separating them. Germline V gene sequence: CDR1 SGHAT, CDR2 FQNNGV. CDR3 nucleotide sequence: TGTGCCAGCAGCTTAGATTATATCGGGGAGCTGTTTTTT. This encodes CASSLDYIGELFF. The variable domain in full, completed from reference TRBV11-2 and TRBJ2-2, reads EAGVAQSPRYKIIEKRQSVAFWCNPISGHATLYWYQQILGQGPKLLIQFQNNGVVDDSQLPKDRFSAERLKGVDSTLKIQPAKLEDSAVYLCASSLDYIGELFFGEGSRLTVL.

The chain is built from TRBV7-8 and TRBJ2-2, with D possibly being TRBD1 or TRBD2 (5 bases each). The germline gives CDR1 SGHVS, CDR2 FQNEAQ. The CDR3 totals 15 residues. Trimming stripped 5 bases from V and 2 bases from J, with 12 bases between. CDR3 sequence: CASSLGTVNTGELFF. CDR3 DNA sequence: TGTGCCAGCAGCCTTGGGACGGTCAACACCGGGGAGCTGTTTTTT. The entire variable domain, with the rest obtained from reference TRBV7-8 and TRBJ2-2, is as follows: GAGVSQSPRYKVAKRGQDVALRCDPISGHVSLFWYQQALGQGPEFLTYFQNEAQLDKSGLPSDRFFAERPEGSVSTLKIQRTQQEDSAVYLCASSLGTVNTGELFFGEGSRLTVL.

The V gene is TRBV29-1, the J gene TRBJ1-1; 9 nucleotides match TRBD1. The CDR3 has 13 residues. With V trimmed by 7 bases and J by 1 base, 4 bases remained unmatched. Germline V gives CDR1 SQVTM, CDR2 ANQGSEA. CDR3 protein: CSGRQGGNTEAFF. The CDR3 nucleotides read TGCAGCGGACGACAGGGGGGGAACACTGAAGCTTTCTTT.

This clone was picked up one time. The chain joins TRBV11-3 to TRBJ2-5, with D maybe TRBD2 (6 bases). The CDR3 spans 13 residues. Trimming shortened V by 6 bases and J by 0 bases, and 8 bases separated the two germline ends. Germline CDR1 is SGHNT and CDR2 is YENEEA. The CDR3 DNA is TGTGCCAGCAGTGGAGGGCACCAAGAGACCCAGTACTTC. It yields the protein CASSGGHQETQYF.